These 18 T cell receptor beta chains share one sample of origin, sequenced in a study of T cell responses to AZD1222 COVID-19 vaccine. TCRdb's copy holds only in-frame clones and misses some; the assay was immunoSEQ multiplex PCR. Of about 130,000 clones detected, about 91% appear once; the ten largest clones hold approximately 2.1%. The specimen comprised peripheral blood, sampled on day 0 of AZD1222 vaccination. These receptors originate from an adult in good health.

This clone was found a few times. V usage is TRBV5-1 and J usage is TRBJ1-5, with TRBD1 identical over 8 bases. The V gene's germline CDR1 is SGHRS and CDR2 YFSETQ. CDR3 length: 15 amino acids. J was trimmed by 6 bases and V by 4 bases; bases with no gene match: 9. Here the CDR3 DNA reads TGCGCCAGCAGCGAGACAGGGGTGGGTGTTCAGCCCCAGCATTTT. This codes for CASSETGVGVQPQHF.

This chain uses TRBV7-6 with TRBJ2-5; 8 bases line up with TRBD1. Looked up from germline, CDR1 is SGHVS and CDR2 is FNYEAQ. With V trimmed by 3 bases and J by 4 bases, 16 bases remained unmatched. The CDR3 is made up of 18 amino acids. CDR3 loop: CASSFSSRSGGRRETQYF. The CDR3 coding sequence is TGTGCCAGCAGCTTTTCAAGTCGTTCAGGGGGCCGTCGAGAGACCCAGTACTTC.

The chain links TRBV2 to TRBJ2-6; 7 bases map to TRBD1. Germline V gives CDR1 SNHLY, CDR2 FYNNEI. V was pared by 6 bases and J by 0 bases, with 11 bases of the junction left unmatched. The CDR3 spans 18 residues. This CDR3 reads CASRDAGTDSSGANVLTF. CDR3 coding DNA: TGTGCCAGCAGGGACGCCGGGACAGATAGCTCTGGGGCCAACGTCCTGACTTTC. Full variable domain (outside the CDR3, taken from reference TRBV2 and TRBJ2-6): EPEVTQTPSHQVTQMGQEVILRCVPISNHLYFYWYRQILGQKVEFLVSFYNNEISEKSEIFDDQFSVERPDGSNFTLKIRSTKLEDSAMYFCASRDAGTDSSGANVLTFGAGSRLTVL.

This sequence joins TRBV5-1 and TRBJ2-7; 9 nucleotides line up with TRBD2. There are 16 residues in the CDR3. The trim removed 0 bases at V and 7 bases at J, leaving 11 bases unmatched. CDR1 and CDR2 from the germline V gene are SGHRS and YFSETQ. The CDR3 loop is CASSLEVVSGGGEQYF. In nucleotides, the CDR3 is TGCGCCAGCAGCTTGGAGGTTGTTAGCGGGGGTGGGGAGCAGTACTTC.

This clone was found once. The chain couples TRBV15 to TRBJ1-1; D call uncertain. V was cut by 0 bases and J by 1 base, with 12 bases left in between. Germline values: CDR1 LNHNV, CDR2 YYDKDF (reference sequence). CDR3 length: 16 residues. The CDR3 loop is CATSRDLKEQNTEAFF. The CDR3 nucleotides are TGTGCCACCAGCAGAGATCTAAAGGAGCAGAACACTGAAGCTTTCTTT.

Only a few counts were recorded for this clone. The V and J genes are TRBV5-5 and TRBJ2-3, with D uncertain. The CDR3 has 14 amino acids. Between the trimmed V and J ends, which lost 0 bases and 0 bases, there was a span of 5 bases. Germline lookup yields CDR1 SGHKS and CDR2 YYEKEE (reference sequence). In DNA, the CDR3 is TGTGCCAGCAGCTTGGACTACAGCACAGATACGCAGTATTTT. Its translation: CASSLDYSTDTQYF.

V usage is TRBV18 and J usage is TRBJ2-5, with 9 bases identical to TRBD1. Trimming took 5 bases from V and 3 from J; bases not matched to a gene: 4. The V gene's germline CDR1 is KGHSH and CDR2 LQKENI. The CDR3 runs 14 residues. CDR3: CASSKQGAEETQYF. CDR3 coding DNA: TGTGCCAGCTCAAAACAGGGGGCCGAAGAGACCCAGTACTTC.

The J gene is TRBJ1-1, the V gene TRBV19, with 7 nucleotides matching TRBD1. The junction had 8 bases not matched to a gene; V was cut back by 1 base and J by 6 bases. The germline gives CDR1 LNHDA, CDR2 SQIVND (reference sequence). The CDR3 contains 15 residues. The CDR3 coding sequence is TGTGCCAGTAGTATAGTGGCAGGGGGAGTTCCTGAAGCTTTCTTT. It yields the protein CASSIVAGGVPEAFF.

V and J are TRBV11-1 and TRBJ1-6; possibly TRBD1 for D (5 bases). The CDR3 runs 15 residues. The germline gives CDR1 SGHAT, CDR2 FQDESV (reference sequence). With 0 bases removed from V and 10 bases from J, the gap between germline ends came to 13 bases. Here the CDR3 DNA reads TGTGCCAGCAGCTTAGCGCCGCAGGGCCGCTCACCCCTCCACTTT. Its translation: CASSLAPQGRSPLHF.

In regard to this clone: At one end the junction does not follow the germline gene, possibly because of a read error. V and J are TRBV6-1 and TRBJ1-3, with D perhaps TRBD1 (5 bases). Germline V CDR1 and CDR2: MNHNS, SASEGT. The CDR3 is 13 amino acids. The CDR3 region is CASREGARNTIYF. For the CDR3, the DNA is TGTGCCAGCAGGGAAGGGGCCCGAAACACCATATATTTT.

The chain joins TRBV6-2 or TRBV6-3 to TRBJ2-6; D remains ambiguous. This CDR3 spans 16 amino acids. V lost 4 bases, J lost 0 bases, and 10 bases lay in between. Germline V gives CDR1 MNHEY, CDR2 SVGEGT. CDR3 DNA: TGTGCCAGCAGTTCCGTGTTGAACTCTGGGGCCAACGTCCTGACTTTC. Amino acid sequence: CASSSVLNSGANVLTF.

The rearrangement joins TRBV19 to TRBJ1-2, with 12 bases identical to TRBD1. This CDR3 has 15 residues. CDR1 and CDR2 from the germline V gene are LNHDA and SQIVND (reference sequence). Trimming took 5 bases from V and 7 from J; bases not matched to a gene: 8. CDR3 sequence: CASSPRGQGASGYTF. CDR3 in DNA: TGTGCCAGTAGTCCCAGGGGACAGGGGGCTTCTGGCTACACCTTC. The full variable domain, with the rest looked up from reference TRBV19 and TRBJ1-2, is DGGITQSPKYLFRKEGQNVTLSCEQNLNHDAMYWYRQDPGQGLRLIYYSQIVNDFQKGDIAEGYSVSREKKESFPLTVTSAQKNPTAFYLCASSPRGQGASGYTFGSGTRLTVV.

The rearrangement links TRBV15 to TRBJ1-6; weak D call: TRBD1 (5 bases). The CDR3 totals 16 residues. Germline V gives CDR1 LNHNV, CDR2 YYDKDF (reference sequence). Trimming left V 3 bases short and J 8 bases short, with 17 bases between. The CDR3 region is CATSRTREGPYSPLHF. In nucleotides, the CDR3 is TGTGCCACCAGCAGGACTAGGGAGGGGCCCTATTCACCCCTCCACTTT. Filled out from reference TRBV15 and TRBJ1-6, the complete variable domain reads DAMVIQNPRYQVTQFGKPVTLSCSQTLNHNVMYWYQQKSSQAPKLLFHYYDKDFNNEADTPDNFQSRRPNTSFCFLDIRSPGLGDTAMYLCATSRTREGPYSPLHFGNGTRLTVT.

This clone was found once. CDR3 nucleotides: TGTGCCAGCAGCAAGTATCACGGGGACACTGAAGCTTTCTTT. This encodes CASSKYHGDTEAFF. The chain has TRBV21-1 and TRBJ1-1. TRBV21-1 is a pseudogene. CDR3 length: 14 residues.

To note about this clone: Other DNA sequences of this sample code for an identical CDR3. The chain employs TRBV5-1 and TRBJ2-3; 8 bases match TRBD2. V dropped 4 bases and J dropped 4; count of bases not matched to a gene: 2. CDR1 is SGHRS, CDR2 YFSETQ, per germline. This CDR3 region has 13 residues. CDR3 protein: CASSLGGADTQYF. The DNA of the CDR3 is TGCGCCAGCAGCCTCGGGGGGGCAGATACGCAGTATTTT.

The chain recombines TRBV24-1 with TRBJ2-3; D remains ambiguous. Germline loops: CDR1 KGHDR, CDR2 SFDVKD. There are 14 residues in the CDR3. Trimming shortened V by 6 bases and J by 2 bases, and 11 bases separated the two germline ends. CDR3 DNA: TGTGCCACCAGTTCAAAGGCCTTCACAGATACGCAGTATTTT. It is translated as CATSSKAFTDTQYF.

V usage is TRBV7-8 and J usage is TRBJ1-2; TRBD1 matches at 8 bases. The ends lost 5 bases at V and 8 bases at J; junction bases unmatched: 4. The CDR3 contains 12 residues. Germline values: CDR1 SGHVS, CDR2 FQNEAQ. CDR3 sequence: CASSPDREGYTF. The CDR3 region has the DNA TGTGCCAGCAGCCCGGACAGGGAAGGCTACACCTTC.

Details on this clone: The sample has other DNA sequences that encode this CDR3 too. This chain links TRBV5-5 with TRBJ2-2; 8 bases map to TRBD1. The ends lost 0 bases at V and 2 bases at J; junction bases unmatched: 3. Germline V gene data show CDR1 as SGHKS and CDR2 as YYEKEE (reference sequence). The CDR3 totals 16 residues. The CDR3 loop reads CASSLAGGRNTGELFF. The CDR3 DNA follows: TGTGCCAGCAGCTTGGCAGGGGGCCGAAACACCGGGGAGCTGTTTTTT.